This T cell receptor (beta chain) was captured in a study of T cells in Graves' hyperthyroidism and ophthalmopathy. Study observations and caveats: Most expanded thyroid clonotypes above 0.001 also appeared in blood.

The TCR beta CDR3 regions underwent amplification using RNA transcripts as the source. First-round RT-PCR with HTBI primers amplified the TCR CDR3 region. TCRdb re-called the multiplex PCR reads through MiXCR, storing one row per CDR3 protein. The sample shows 480,000 or so distinct CDR3 sequences, approximately 15% of them seen only once. This clonotype occurred many times. Its antigen is not known. J gave up 8 bases and V 4 bases, and 3 bases lay outside the gene matches. Looked up from germline, CDR1 is MNHNS and CDR2 is SASEGT. This CDR3 comprises 14 residues. The sequenced sample consisted of blood. This sequence originates from a woman aged 18-35 years with Graves' hyperthyroidism. This chain links TRBV6-1 with TRBJ1-4; TRBD1 matches at 11 bases. CDR3 nucleotides: TGTGCCAGCAGTGGGACAGGGGGCAAGGAAAAACTGTTTTTT. Translation: CASSGTGGKEKLFF.